This TCR beta chain derives from a study of blood T cell repertoires in COVID-19. Study-wide background: Italy, Spain and the United States were the sources of the convalescent and acute COVID-19 samples.

Study processing details: Estimation of nucleated cell counts was performed using reference gene primer amplification. Sequenced by immunoSEQ multiplex PCR; TCRdb stores in-frame clones only, minus some. The DNA gave D and trimming, while V, J and clone size come from that table. The sample carries hundreds of thousands of clones, 70% to 90% recorded once. Deletions cut 11 bases from V and 8 bases from J, with 20 bases between. Germline loops: CDR1 SEHNR, CDR2 FQNEAQ (reference sequence). This CDR3 comprises 13 residues. This TCR came from a man aged 45-65 years with active or convalescent COVID-19. The source material was peripheral blood. The V gene is TRBV7-9, the J gene TRBJ2-3; D unclear. CDR3 in amino acids: CADQSSGGTTQYF. The CDR3 coding sequence is TGTGCCGACCAATCGAGTGGCGGAACTACGCAGTATTTT. The entire variable domain, with the rest obtained from reference TRBV7-9 and TRBJ2-3, is as follows: DTGVSQNPRHKITKRGQNVTFRCDPISEHNRLYWYRQTLGQGPEFLTYFQNEAQLEKSRLLSDRFSAERPKGSFSTLEIQRTEQGDSAMYLCADQSSGGTTQYFGPGTRLTVL.